The sample holds a few counts of the clone carrying this T cell receptor beta chain. The antigen remains undetermined. The junction does not match germline at one end; this may be a read error. There are 15 residues in the CDR3. Germline CDR1 is SGHTA and CDR2 is FQGNSA. The data originate from a study of post-analysis software for immune sequencing data. The TCR beta cDNA libraries carried unique molecular identifiers. Via MiXCR, TCRdb re-called the PCR reads, giving one row per CDR3 protein. Among approximately 570,000 distinct CDR3 sequences, 44% were seen once, and the ten largest hold about 1.8%. Study-wide findings and caveats: Among several TRBV segments more frequent in patients than controls were TRBV5-6, TRBV5-1 and TRBV20-1.

The clonotype originates from a girl aged 5 to 17 with multiple sclerosis. V is TRBV7-2 and J is TRBJ2-3, with D perhaps assigned TRBD1 or TRBD2 (5 bases each). Sequenced input: blood. The CDR3 region has the DNA TGTGCCAGCAGCTTAGTAGGGGCTAGCACAGATGCGCAGTATTTT. It specifies CASSLVGASTDAQYF.